A single sample is the source of the 15 T cell receptor beta chains below, sequenced in a study of cytomegalovirus exposure and HLA in healthy donors. 60 Vbeta and 13 Jbeta primers were used in PCR. The method was immunoSEQ multiplex PCR; TCRdb's version includes in-frame clones alone and lacks a portion of them. The sample contains a few hundred thousand clones, 80% of which appear only once. The specimen was PBMCs. The receptors were gathered from a girl aged 2-15 years in good health and CMV-seronegative.

This clone was counted a single time. In DNA form, the CDR3 reads TGCGCCAGCAGGTCTCCGGGACAGGGCTACGAGCAGTACTTC. Residues: CASRSPGQGYEQYF. The rearrangement uses TRBV5-1 and TRBJ2-7; 9 bases match TRBD1. Germline values: CDR1 SGHRS, CDR2 YFSETQ. The CDR3 runs to 14 residues. V was clipped by 5 bases and J by 3 bases; unmatched bases: 6.

V usage is TRBV28 and J usage is TRBJ2-3, with a weak D call TRBD1 (7 bases). CDR3 length: 15 amino acids. Germline V gene lookup returns CDR1 MDHEN and CDR2 SYDVKM. V was cut by 2 bases and J by 5 bases, with 14 bases left in between. CDR3: CASSLQGGAGDTQYF. The CDR3 coding sequence is TGTGCCAGCAGTTTACAGGGGGGCGCAGGAGATACGCAGTATTTT.

The rearrangement joins TRBV29-1 to TRBJ1-3; the D is unclear. Looked up from germline, CDR1 is SQVTM and CDR2 is ANQGSEA. Trimming stripped 4 bases from V and 0 bases from J, with 19 bases between. This CDR3 is 17 amino acids long. CDR3: CSVGIWAAGGSGNTIYF. The CDR3 DNA reads TGCAGCGTTGGAATCTGGGCAGCCGGAGGCTCTGGAAACACCATATATTTT. Full variable domain (rest looked up from reference TRBV29-1 and TRBJ1-3): SAVISQKPSRDICQRGTSLTIQCQVDSQVTMMFWYRQQPGQSLTLIATANQGSEATYESGFVIDKFPISRPNLTFSTLTVSNMSPEDSSIYLCSVGIWAAGGSGNTIYFGEGSWLTVV.

J is TRBJ2-5 and V is TRBV30; D is undetermined. The end of the DNA is better explained by TRBJ2-7, so the J call may be wrong. CDR1 is GTSNPN and CDR2 is SVGIG in the germline V gene (reference sequence). The CDR3 has 11 residues. The CDR3: CAWSVNNEQYF. DNA for the CDR3: TGTGCCTGGAGTGTAAATAACGAGCAGTACTTC.

The chain is built from TRBV5-1 and TRBJ2-7; 10 positions match TRBD2. The CDR3 is 18 residues long. Per germline, CDR1 SGHRS and CDR2 YFSETQ. V was clipped by 2 bases and J by 0 bases; unmatched bases: 11. CDR3 sequence (DNA): TGCGCCAGCAGCTTCTTTCCTTTTAGCGGGAGGAGCTCCTACGAGCAGTACTTC. Its translation is CASSFFPFSGRSSYEQYF.

The count of this clone is one. J is TRBJ2-2 and V is TRBV5-4; D possibly corresponds to TRBD2 (6 bases). The V and J ends lost 1 base and 7 bases respectively, with 14 bases between them. Germline CDR1 and CDR2: SGHNT and YYREEE (reference sequence). The CDR3 loop spans 15 amino acids. The CDR3 protein is CASSLKLAGGGELFF. The CDR3 coding sequence is TGTGCCAGCAGCTTGAAACTAGCAGGTGGCGGGGAGCTGTTTTTT.

The chain employs TRBV6-6 and TRBJ1-1; D is unclear. The CDR3 is made up of 15 amino acids. Germline V gene sequence: CDR1 MNHNY, CDR2 SVGAGI (reference sequence). Trimming left V 2 bases short and J 1 base short, with 11 bases between. The CDR3 region has the DNA TGTGCCAGCAGTTACCAGGAGGTCGGGAACACTGAAGCTTTCTTT. The encoded protein is CASSYQEVGNTEAFF.

This clone was found a few times. This rearrangement joins TRBV29-1 to TRBJ2-7; 12 bases are a match to TRBD2. After removal of 1 base from V and 1 base from J, the junction contained 2 bases not matched to a gene. Germline V gives CDR1 SQVTM, CDR2 ANQGSEA. CDR3 size: 15 residues. The CDR3, as DNA: TGCAGCGTTGAAGGTACTAGCGGGGGGTCCTACGAGCAGTACTTC. Its protein product is CSVEGTSGGSYEQYF.

In this sample, this clone turned up once. This chain links TRBV19 with TRBJ1-2, with a tentative D call TRBD1 (5 bases). This CDR3 contains 14 residues. Per the germline V gene, CDR1 is LNHDA and CDR2 is SQIVND (reference sequence). Trimming shortened V by 4 bases and J by 2 bases, and 11 bases separated the two germline ends. The CDR3 DNA reads TGTGCCAGTAGTACGGGGACTGACAACTATGGCTACACCTTC. Protein sequence: CASSTGTDNYGYTF.

This chain connects TRBV9 to TRBJ2-3; 8 positions match TRBD1. Losses at the gene ends were 0 bases for V and 0 bases for J; bases not matched to a gene: 9. The CDR3 covers 18 residues. CDR1 and CDR2 (germline): SGDLS, YYNGEE. The CDR3 DNA reads as TGTGCCAGCAGCGTAGTGCCGGGACAGGTACCTAGCACAGATACGCAGTATTTT. It is translated as CASSVVPGQVPSTDTQYF.

The CDR3 bases are TGTGCCAGCAGCTTTGCCGACAGACTCTCTGGAAACACCATATATTTT. It codes for CASSFADRLSGNTIYF. The gene calls are TRBV13 and TRBJ1-3, with D perhaps matching TRBD1 (5 bases). Trimming took 3 bases from V and 0 from J, leaving 12 bases between them. The CDR3 is made up of 16 amino acids. The germline gives CDR1 PRHDT, CDR2 FYEKMQ (reference sequence).

CDR3: CASSSVSEQYF. The CDR3 DNA reads as TGTGCCAGTAGTAGCGTCTCCGAGCAGTACTTC. The V and J genes are TRBV19 and TRBJ2-7; D is unclear. Germline values: CDR1 LNHDA, CDR2 SQIVND (reference sequence). This CDR3 has 11 amino acids. The V end lost 4 bases, the J end lost 6 bases, and 7 bases lay between the germline ends.

The chain couples TRBV7-9 to TRBJ2-1; 8 bases fit TRBD2. There are 11 residues in the CDR3. Germline loops: CDR1 SEHNR, CDR2 FQNEAQ (reference sequence). The trim removed 10 bases at V and 11 bases at J, leaving 7 bases unmatched. This CDR3 is CANGAGGQQFF. DNA of the CDR3: TGTGCCAATGGGGCGGGGGGCCAGCAGTTCTTC. The full variable domain, its missing parts supplied by reference TRBV7-9 and TRBJ2-1, is DTGVSQNPRHKITKRGQNVTFRCDPISEHNRLYWYRQTLGQGPEFLTYFQNEAQLEKSRLLSDRFSAERPKGSFSTLEIQRTEQGDSAMYLCANGAGGQQFFGPGTRLTVL.

The chain is built from TRBV21-1 and TRBJ2-2; the D call of TRBD2 is as the table states it, not checked on the DNA. TRBV21-1 is a listed pseudogene. CDR3 size: 19 residues. CDR3 in amino acids: CASSKAPRSGRDAAGELFF. The CDR3 DNA sequence: TGTGCCAGCAGCAAAGCACCTAGGTCAGGGAGGGATGCGGCCGGGGAGCTGTTTTTT.

The genes are TRBV18 and TRBJ1-5, with D possibly matching TRBD1 (5 bases). V lost 6 bases and J 4 bases, leaving 19 bases between the germline ends. The CDR3 consists of 16 residues. From germline, CDR1 is KGHSH and CDR2 LQKENI. CDR3 DNA: TGTGCCAGCTCCATGATTGGCGGGACTCAAAATCAGCCCCAGCATTTT. Protein sequence: CASSMIGGTQNQPQHF.